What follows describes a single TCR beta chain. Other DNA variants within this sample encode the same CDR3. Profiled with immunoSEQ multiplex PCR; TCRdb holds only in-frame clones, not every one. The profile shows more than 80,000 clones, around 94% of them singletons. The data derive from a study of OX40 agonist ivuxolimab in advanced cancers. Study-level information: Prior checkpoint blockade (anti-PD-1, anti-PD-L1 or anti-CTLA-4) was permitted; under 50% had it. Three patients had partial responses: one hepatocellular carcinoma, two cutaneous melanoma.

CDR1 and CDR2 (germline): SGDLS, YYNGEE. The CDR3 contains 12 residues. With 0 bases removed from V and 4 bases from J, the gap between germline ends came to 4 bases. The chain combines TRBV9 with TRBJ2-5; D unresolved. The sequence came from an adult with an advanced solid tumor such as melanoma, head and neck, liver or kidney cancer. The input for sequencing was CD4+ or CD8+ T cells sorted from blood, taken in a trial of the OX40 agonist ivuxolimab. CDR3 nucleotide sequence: TGTGCCAGCAGCGTAGGGGGAGAGACCCAGTACTTC. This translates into CASSVGGETQYF.